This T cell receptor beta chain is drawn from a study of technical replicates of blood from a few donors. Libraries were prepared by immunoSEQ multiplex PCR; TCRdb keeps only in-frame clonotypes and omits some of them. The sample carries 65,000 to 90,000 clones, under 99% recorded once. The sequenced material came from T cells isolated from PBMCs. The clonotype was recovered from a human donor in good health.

The CDR3 DNA reads as TGTGCCAGCAGACGACAGGGGGCATCCGGGGAGCTGTTTTTT. Its protein is CASRRQGASGELFF. The chain is built from TRBV7-2 and TRBJ2-2; 10 bases are a match to TRBD1. The germline gives CDR1 SGHTA, CDR2 FQGNSA. The trim removed 6 bases at V and 6 bases at J, leaving 4 bases unmatched. The CDR3 totals 14 residues.